These 20 T cell receptor beta chains were sequenced from one sample in a study of shared clonotypes between healthy human individuals. Profiled with immunoSEQ multiplex PCR; TCRdb holds only in-frame clones, not every one. The data show 2.3 million or so clones, more than 85% seen once. Material: naive CD4+ T cells from PBMCs. Subset noted: CD45RA+ positively selected. The origin of the receptors is a man younger than 35 in good health. Some clones in this sample may be carry-over from other donors' samples.

The CDR3 region is CASSLADVGYLFF. CDR3 DNA: TGTGCCAGCAGCTTGGCCGACGTGGGTTACTTATTCTTC. This sequence joins TRBV5-5 and TRBJ2-1; no clear D gene. This CDR3 has 13 amino acids. Trimming took off 0 bases at V and 16 bases at J, with 17 bases between the two ends. Germline CDR1 SGHKS, CDR2 YYEKEE (reference sequence).

This rearrangement joins TRBV18 to TRBJ2-3; D may be TRBD2 (6 bases). Between the trimmed V and J ends, which lost 1 base and 0 bases, there was a span of 11 bases. In germline, CDR1 is KGHSH, CDR2 LQKENI. The CDR3 sequence is 16 residues long. Here the CDR3 DNA reads TGTGCCAGCTCACCACAGATGGCGGGGAGCACAGATACGCAGTATTTT. It translates to CASSPQMAGSTDTQYF.

V and J are TRBV7-2 and TRBJ2-1; 11 nucleotides match TRBD2. V was clipped by 3 bases and J by 3 bases; unmatched bases: 7. The CDR3 runs to 17 residues. Germline assignment: CDR1 SGHTA and CDR2 FQGNSA. CDR3 sequence (DNA): TGTGCCAGCAGCTTCATTAGCGGGGGGGGAATCTACAATGAGCAGTTCTTC. Amino acids: CASSFISGGGIYNEQFF. Drawing the rest from reference TRBV7-2 and TRBJ2-1, the complete variable domain is GAGVSQSPSNKVTEKGKDVELRCDPISGHTALYWYRQSLGQGLEFLIYFQGNSAPDKSGLPSDRFSAERTGGSVSTLTIQRTQQEDSAVYLCASSFISGGGIYNEQFFGPGTRLTVL.

This CDR3 is CASSFQGRNEAFF. The DNA for the CDR3 is TGTGCCAGCAGTTTCCAGGGCCGGAACGAAGCTTTCTTT. V gene TRBV28 combines with J gene TRBJ1-1; TRBD1 is a possible D gene (5 bases). The CDR3 covers 13 residues. Germline CDR1 MDHEN, CDR2 SYDVKM. Trimming removed 3 bases at V and 8 bases at J, with 13 bases between.

The chain couples TRBV29-1 to TRBJ2-1, with TRBD2 matching over 9 bases. The CDR3 is 14 amino acids. V was pared by 4 bases and J by 4 bases, with 5 bases of the junction left unmatched. Germline loops: CDR1 SQVTM, CDR2 ANQGSEA. The CDR3: CSVVSLAGYNEQFF. Here the CDR3 DNA reads TGCAGCGTTGTAAGTCTAGCGGGATACAATGAGCAGTTCTTC.

The rearrangement uses TRBV30 and TRBJ2-4; D is undetermined. This CDR3 has 11 amino acids. Germline assignment: CDR1 GTSNPN and CDR2 SVGIG (reference sequence). The V end was cut by 3 bases, the J end by 5 bases, with 5 bases between. In DNA, the CDR3 is TGTGCCTGGAGACAAGAAAACATTCAGTACTTC. Translating gives CAWRQENIQYF.

The chain uses TRBV5-1 and TRBJ2-3, with D maybe TRBD2 (6 bases). The V end was cut by 0 bases, the J end by 3 bases, with 14 bases between. The CDR3 sequence is 16 residues long. The germline CDR1 and CDR2 sequences are SGHRS and YFSETQ. Written as DNA, the CDR3 is TGCGCCAGCAGCTTGGTTTCGGGAGACGGGACAGATACGCAGTATTTT. Translation: CASSLVSGDGTDTQYF.

The genes are TRBV9 and TRBJ2-2; D is undetermined. There are 13 residues in the CDR3. In germline, CDR1 is SGDLS, CDR2 YYNGEE. V dropped 7 bases and J dropped 5 bases, with 12 bases sitting between them. CDR3 nucleotides: TGTGCCAGCCGATTTGGGGAAACCGGGGAGCTGTTTTTT. Protein sequence: CASRFGETGELFF. The whole variable domain, remainder taken from reference TRBV9 and TRBJ2-2, is DSGVTQTPKHLITATGQRVTLRCSPRSGDLSVYWYQQSLDQGLQFLIQYYNGEERAKGNILERFSAQQFPDLHSELNLSSLELGDSALYFCASRFGETGELFFGEGSRLTVL.

The rearrangement joins TRBV28 to TRBJ1-2; 7 positions match TRBD1. V lost 5 bases and J lost 4; bases outside the gene matches: 10. Germline V lookup: CDR1 MDHEN, CDR2 SYDVKM. This CDR3 has 15 residues. CDR3 in amino acids: CASSPLGQEGYGYTF. The CDR3 region has the DNA TGTGCCAGCAGTCCCCTCGGACAGGAAGGCTATGGCTACACCTTC.

The chain links TRBV5-1 to TRBJ2-3; no definite D call. The V end lost 0 bases, the J end lost 2 bases, and 10 bases lay between the germline ends. CDR3 length: 15 amino acids. CDR1 SGHRS and CDR2 YFSETQ come from the germline V gene. CDR3 nucleotides: TGCGCCAGCAGCTTGGTGGTGGGAACCACAGATACGCAGTATTTT. Amino acids: CASSLVVGTTDTQYF.

This chain uses TRBV25-1 with TRBJ2-5; D unresolved. The CDR3 consists of 14 residues. V lost 2 bases and J 5 bases, leaving 12 bases between the germline ends. The germline V gene has CDR1 MGHDK and CDR2 SYGVNS. CDR3: CASSELWVEETQYF. The CDR3 coding sequence is TGTGCCAGCAGTGAACTCTGGGTCGAGGAGACCCAGTACTTC.

V gene TRBV6-1 combines with J gene TRBJ1-1; D is possibly TRBD1 (6 bases). The CDR3 runs 12 residues. Germline-derived CDR1 and CDR2 are MNHNS and SASEGT. V was pared by 4 bases and J by 10 bases, with 13 bases between. For the CDR3, the DNA is TGTGCCAGCAGTGGAACGCGGGGGGCAGCTTTCTTT. Encoded protein: CASSGTRGAAFF.

The gene calls are TRBV2 and TRBJ1-5; D unresolved. This CDR3 comprises 15 residues. From germline, CDR1 is SNHLY and CDR2 FYNNEI. V lost 6 bases and J 0 bases, leaving 12 bases between the germline ends. The CDR3 is CASRADGDSNQPQHF. In DNA, the CDR3 is TGTGCCAGCAGAGCGGACGGGGATAGCAATCAGCCCCAGCATTTT.

This chain connects TRBV23-1 to TRBJ1-1; possible D gene TRBD1, 5 bases. TRBV23-1 is labeled an ORF, and its function is uncertain. V dropped 6 bases and J dropped 6 bases, with 11 bases sitting between them. The CDR3 runs to 12 residues. DNA for the CDR3: TGCGCCAGCAGGGGACTTTGGCCTGAAGCTTTCTTT. Translation: CASRGLWPEAFF.

The chain has TRBV12-2 and TRBJ2-1; the D call of TRBD2 is as the table states it, not checked on the DNA. TRBV12-2 constitutes a pseudogene. The CDR3 spans 15 residues. The DNA of the CDR3 is TGTGCAAGTCGCTTCCGGACTAGCGGGGACAATGAGCAGTTCTTC. Its protein is CASRFRTSGDNEQFF.

This rearrangement joins TRBV21-1 to TRBJ1-2. TRBV21-1 is labeled a pseudogene. CDR3 length: 16 residues. CDR3 bases: TGTGCCAGCAGCTTTCCTGGGGTGGGCTCTAACTATGGCTACACCTTC. Its protein is CASSFPGVGSNYGYTF.

The chain couples TRBV6-5 to TRBJ2-5, with 12 bases aligning to TRBD2. Trimming took 0 bases from V and 7 from J; bases not matched to a gene: 6. Germline V lookup: CDR1 MNHEY, CDR2 SVGAGI. CDR3 length equals 16 residues. In DNA form, the CDR3 reads TGTGCCAGCAGTTACTCGCTAGCGGGAGGGCTAGGGACCCAGTACTTC. The encoded protein is CASSYSLAGGLGTQYF.

The V call is TRBV6-1, the J call TRBJ2-5; D remains unclear. The end of the DNA is better explained by TRBJ2-7, so the J call may be wrong. CDR3 length: 11 amino acids. The V gene's germline CDR1 is MNHNS and CDR2 SASEGT. The CDR3 DNA sequence: TGTGCCAGCAGTGAAGGGTACGAGCAGTACTTC. Translating it yields CASSEGYEQYF.

The CDR3 protein is CASSQRTYNEQFF. The DNA of the CDR3 is TGCGCCAGCAGTCAGCGGACCTACAATGAGCAGTTCTTC. The chain couples TRBV5-1 to TRBJ2-1, with a possible D match to TRBD2 (5 bases). This CDR3 is 13 amino acids long. Germline loops: CDR1 SGHRS, CDR2 YFSETQ. V was trimmed by 5 bases and J by 2 bases, leaving 8 bases between them.

V gene TRBV28 combines with J gene TRBJ2-7, with D perhaps given as TRBD1 or TRBD2 (6 bases each). The CDR3 sequence is 16 residues long. Germline V lookup: CDR1 MDHEN, CDR2 SYDVKM. The V and J ends lost 1 base and 3 bases respectively, with 16 bases between them. CDR3 protein: CASSLLGRGQVYEQYF. The CDR3 DNA reads as TGTGCCAGCAGTTTATTGGGGCGGGGACAAGTCTACGAGCAGTACTTC.